The rows below give T cell receptor beta chains drawn from one sample of a study of shared clonotypes between healthy human individuals. Here immunoSEQ multiplex PCR was the method, and the copy in TCRdb shows in-frame clones only, minus some. This sample carries roughly 2,300,000 clones, about nine tenths of them seen once, and the ten largest clones take approximately 0.41%. Sequenced input: naive CD4+ T cells from PBMCs. These receptors originate from a young man in good health. Some clones in this sample may be carry-over from other donors' samples. The CDR3 runs from the conserved cysteine through the conserved F or W. D genes are given only for firm matches. Size is omitted from some rows. Given values are once, few, many or a class for expanded clones.

J gene: TRBJ1-2; clone size: .; D gene: TRBD1; CDR3 length: 16; V gene: TRBV10-3; CDR3 protein: CAISVDRGERDYGYTF; CDR3 DNA: TGTGCCATCAGTGTGGACAGGGGGGAGAGGGACTATGGCTACACCTTC
J gene: TRBJ2-5; clone size: .; D gene: .; CDR3 length: 13; V gene: TRBV2; CDR3 protein: CASNDREGETQYF; CDR3 DNA: TGTGCCAGCAACGACAGGGAGGGGGAGACCCAGTACTTC
J gene: TRBJ2-5; clone size: .; D gene: .; CDR3 length: 14; V gene: TRBV7-2; CDR3 protein: CASSLYEGWETQYF; CDR3 DNA: TGTGCCAGCAGCTTATACGAGGGTTGGGAGACCCAGTACTTC
J gene: TRBJ2-1; clone size: once; D gene: TRBD2; CDR3 length: 17; V gene: TRBV4-3; CDR3 protein: CASSLLGAGGPGNEQFF; CDR3 DNA: TGCGCCAGCAGCCTCCTAGGGGCGGGAGGGCCGGGGAATGAGCAGTTCTTC
J gene: TRBJ2-5; clone size: once; D gene: TRBD1; CDR3 length: 15; V gene: TRBV27; CDR3 protein: CASSFSRTGIETQYF; CDR3 DNA: TGTGCCAGCAGTTTCAGCAGGACAGGGATAGAGACCCAGTACTTC
J gene: TRBJ2-5; clone size: .; D gene: .; CDR3 length: 15; V gene: TRBV6-5; CDR3 protein: CATLGSDRAEGGQYF; CDR3 DNA: TGTGCCACCCTCGGGTCTGACAGGGCGGAGGGGGGCCAGTACTTC
J gene: TRBJ2-2; clone size: .; D gene: .; CDR3 length: 16; V gene: TRBV19; CDR3 protein: CASSPWTSPNTGELFF; CDR3 DNA: TGTGCCAGTAGTCCATGGACATCACCGAACACCGGGGAGCTGTTTTTT
J gene: TRBJ1-1; clone size: .; D gene: TRBD1; CDR3 length: 12; V gene: TRBV7-9; CDR3 protein: CASSISDRAAFF; CDR3 DNA: TGTGCCAGCAGCATTTCGGACAGGGCAGCTTTCTTT
J gene: TRBJ2-7; clone size: .; D gene: TRBD1; CDR3 length: 19; V gene: TRBV9; CDR3 protein: CASSVVSVRGQGTSYEQYF; CDR3 DNA: TGTGCCAGCAGCGTAGTATCAGTTCGGGGACAGGGGACCTCCTACGAGCAGTACTTC
J gene: TRBJ2-5; clone size: .; D gene: .; CDR3 length: 14; V gene: TRBV6-5; CDR3 protein: CASRPSGRQETQYF; CDR3 DNA: TGTGCCAGCAGACCTTCGGGGAGGCAGGAGACCCAGTACTTC
J gene: TRBJ2-3; clone size: .; D gene: .; CDR3 length: 16; V gene: TRBV28; CDR3 protein: CASSLLGSSGSDTQYF; CDR3 DNA: TGTGCCAGCAGTTTACTAGGTAGCTCGGGTTCAGATACGCAGTATTTT
J gene: TRBJ1-5; clone size: .; D gene: .; CDR3 length: 14; V gene: TRBV9; CDR3 protein: CASSGPFTNQPQHF; CDR3 DNA: TGTGCCAGCAGCGGGCCCTTCACCAATCAGCCCCAGCATTTT
J gene: TRBJ1-2; clone size: .; D gene: .; CDR3 length: 12; V gene: TRBV28; CDR3 protein: CASSGSSGGYTF; CDR3 DNA: TGTGCCAGCAGTGGGTCATCGGGGGGCTACACCTTC
J gene: TRBJ2-1; clone size: .; D gene: TRBD2; CDR3 length: 15; V gene: TRBV25-1; CDR3 protein: CASSVLAGGDNEQFF; CDR3 DNA: TGTGCCAGCAGTGTTCTAGCGGGGGGGGACAATGAGCAGTTCTTC
J gene: TRBJ2-5; clone size: .; D gene: TRBD2; CDR3 length: 16; V gene: TRBV30; CDR3 protein: CAWARGLADQSETQYF; CDR3 DNA: TGTGCCTGGGCGAGAGGACTAGCGGACCAATCAGAGACCCAGTACTTC
J gene: TRBJ2-3; clone size: .; D gene: .; CDR3 length: 13; V gene: TRBV5-1; CDR3 protein: CASSYPPGDTQYF; CDR3 DNA: TGCGCCAGCAGCTATCCCCCGGGAGATACGCAGTATTTT